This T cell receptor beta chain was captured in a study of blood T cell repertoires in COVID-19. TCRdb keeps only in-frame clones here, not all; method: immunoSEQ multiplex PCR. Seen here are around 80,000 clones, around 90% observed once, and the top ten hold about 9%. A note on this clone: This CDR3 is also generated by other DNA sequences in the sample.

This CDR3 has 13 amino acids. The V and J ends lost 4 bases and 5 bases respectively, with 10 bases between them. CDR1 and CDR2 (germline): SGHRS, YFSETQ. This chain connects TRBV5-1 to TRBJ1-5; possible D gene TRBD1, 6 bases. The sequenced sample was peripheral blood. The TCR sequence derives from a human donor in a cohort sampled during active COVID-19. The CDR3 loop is CASSLTGDQPQHF. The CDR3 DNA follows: TGCGCCAGCAGCCTGACAGGAGATCAGCCCCAGCATTTT. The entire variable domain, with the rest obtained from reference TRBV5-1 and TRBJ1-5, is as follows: KAGVTQTPRYLIKTRGQQVTLSCSPISGHRSVSWYQQTPGQGLQFLFEYFSETQRNKGNFPGRFSGRQFSNSRSEMNVSTLELGDSALYLCASSLTGDQPQHFGDGTRLSIL.